The 23 T cell receptor beta chains below come from one sample, sequenced in a study of control samples from healthy donors and cancer patients. Data came from immunoSEQ multiplex PCR; TCRdb stores just in-frame clones and leaves some out. The sample shows about 150,000 clones, more than 85% of them seen only once. What was sequenced was blood. The receptors originated from a man aged 18-30 years in good health.

V and J are TRBV24-1 and TRBJ2-2; the D gene could be TRBD1 or TRBD2 (5 bases each). Trimming left V 2 bases short and J 3 bases short, with 12 bases between. The V gene's germline CDR1 is KGHDR and CDR2 SFDVKD. This CDR3 is built from 16 residues. The CDR3 spells CATSDSERGDTGELFF. The CDR3 DNA sequence: TGTGCCACCAGTGATTCAGAGCGAGGGGACACCGGGGAGCTGTTTTTT.

The J gene is TRBJ1-1, the V gene TRBV13; TRBD1 might be the D (6 bases). V lost 8 bases and J lost 8, with 12 bases in between. The CDR3 sequence is 11 residues long. Looked up from germline, CDR1 is PRHDT and CDR2 is FYEKMQ (reference sequence). CDR3 nucleotides: TGTGCCAGCGGCGGGGGGCCGGAAGCTTTCTTT. It translates to CASGGGPEAFF.

V usage is TRBV4-3 and J usage is TRBJ2-1; 7 bases are a match to TRBD1. V trimming: 4 bases; J trimming: 0 bases; junction bases outside the gene matches: 3. From germline, CDR1 is LGHNA and CDR2 YSLEER. This CDR3 is 15 amino acids long. As DNA, the CDR3 is TGCGCCAGCAGCCTCAACAGGGGCTCCTACAATGAGCAGTTCTTC. It codes for CASSLNRGSYNEQFF.

J is TRBJ1-2 and V is TRBV10-3; D uncertain. Germline V lookup: CDR1 ENHRY, CDR2 SYGVKD. V was shortened by 8 bases and J by 4 bases, with 14 bases between the two germline ends. The CDR3 is 13 residues long. In DNA form, the CDR3 reads TGTGCCATCCGACCATCTCTGGGCTATGGCTACACCTTC. Translating gives CAIRPSLGYGYTF.

The chain carries TRBV5-1 and TRBJ2-1, with D possibly being TRBD1 (5 bases). CDR3 length equals 11 residues. V dropped 7 bases and J dropped 14 bases, with 16 bases sitting between them. Germline assignment: CDR1 SGHRS and CDR2 YFSETQ. CDR3 coding DNA: TGCGCCAGCCAAGCAGGGCTCCAAGAGTTCTTC. This codes for CASQAGLQEFF.

V is TRBV7-2 and J is TRBJ1-1; D is possibly TRBD1 (5 bases). V lost 5 bases and J 11 bases, leaving 18 bases between the germline ends. Germline V lookup: CDR1 SGHTA, CDR2 FQGNSA. This CDR3 is built from 13 residues. CDR3 protein: CASSESGSLGAFF. CDR3 sequence (DNA): TGTGCCAGCAGCGAATCAGGGTCCCTGGGTGCTTTCTTT.

This clone has a single count. The gene calls are TRBV12-3 or TRBV12-4 and TRBJ2-7; D is unresolved. Trimming left V 7 bases short and J 1 base short, with 8 bases between. The CDR3 spans 12 residues. CDR3 protein: CASTNSSYEQYF. The DNA of the CDR3 is TGTGCCAGCACGAACAGTTCCTACGAGCAGTACTTC.

The chain is built from TRBV11-3 and TRBJ1-3; weak D call: TRBD1 (6 bases). Germline V gene lookup returns CDR1 SGHNT and CDR2 YENEEA. This CDR3 has 16 residues. Between the trimmed V and J ends, which lost 6 bases and 0 bases, there was a span of 15 bases. The CDR3: CASRKTSDSSGNTIYF. The CDR3, as DNA: TGTGCCAGCAGAAAGACATCGGACAGCTCTGGAAACACCATATATTTT.

This rearrangement joins TRBV28 to TRBJ2-1; 7 bases are a match to TRBD2. The CDR3 has 15 residues. Losses at the gene ends were 8 bases for V and 3 bases for J; bases not matched to a gene: 10. Germline V gene data show CDR1 as MDHEN and CDR2 as SYDVKM. CDR3 loop: CASSPGASGYNEQFF. The CDR3 nucleotides are TGTGCCAGCTCCCCGGGTGCTAGCGGCTACAATGAGCAGTTCTTC.

The gene calls are TRBV19 and TRBJ2-1, with D unclear. V was clipped by 6 bases and J by 3 bases, with 12 bases between them. Germline CDR1 reads LNHDA; CDR2 reads SQIVND (reference sequence). This CDR3 has 14 amino acids. This CDR3 is CASRPEGFYNEQFF. In DNA, the CDR3 is TGTGCCAGTAGGCCCGAAGGGTTCTACAATGAGCAGTTCTTC.

This sequence joins TRBV6-5 and TRBJ2-7; D gene uncertain. Per germline, CDR1 MNHEY and CDR2 SVGAGI. This CDR3 comprises 13 residues. The V gene lost 7 bases and the J gene lost 1 base, with 11 bases spanning the gap. CDR3 protein: CASTSRASYEQYF. Here the CDR3 DNA reads TGTGCCAGCACTTCACGGGCGTCCTACGAGCAGTACTTC.

The chain is built from TRBV7-3 and TRBJ2-3; D unresolved. The CDR3 is 14 amino acids. The ends were cut back, 6 bases at V and 2 bases at J, with 12 bases in the middle. Looked up from germline, CDR1 is SGHTA and CDR2 is FQGTGA. The CDR3 region is CASSLGAATDTQYF. CDR3 nucleotides: TGTGCCAGCAGTCTGGGCGCCGCCACAGATACGCAGTATTTT.

The rearrangement uses TRBV5-6 and TRBJ1-3; D is ambiguous. The V end lost 0 bases, the J end lost 0 bases, and 10 bases lay between the germline ends. The germline gives CDR1 SGHDT, CDR2 YYEEEE. The CDR3 sequence is 16 residues long. The CDR3 sequence is CASSLDAGSSGNTIYF. CDR3 bases: TGTGCCAGCAGCTTGGATGCCGGATCCTCTGGAAACACCATATATTTT.

This clone has a handful of counts. V gene TRBV5-1 combines with J gene TRBJ2-2; the D is unclear. Trimming took 0 bases from V and 8 from J, leaving 11 bases between them. The germline V gene encodes CDR1 SGHRS and CDR2 YFSETQ. The CDR3 is made up of 14 amino acids. The CDR3 region has the DNA TGCGCCAGCAGCTTGGCCAGTGACGCGGGGGAGCTGTTTTTT. Translation gives CASSLASDAGELFF.

The chain combines TRBV6-6 with TRBJ2-3, with a weak D call TRBD1 (5 bases). Germline V gives CDR1 MNHNY, CDR2 SVGAGI (reference sequence). The CDR3 is 14 residues long. V lost 2 bases, J lost 3 bases, and 9 bases lay in between. The DNA for the CDR3 is TGTGCCAGCAGTTACCTAAGACAGACAGATACGCAGTATTTT. It encodes CASSYLRQTDTQYF.

V usage is TRBV15 and J usage is TRBJ1-6; D not resolved. The germline V gene has CDR1 LNHNV and CDR2 YYDKDF (reference sequence). V shed 0 bases and J shed 6 bases, with 18 bases lying between them. CDR3 length: 18 amino acids. The CDR3: CATSRDLVREGSNSPLHF. The CDR3 nucleotides are TGTGCCACCAGCAGAGATCTCGTCCGAGAAGGTTCTAATTCACCCCTCCACTTT.

The rearrangement links TRBV4-2 to TRBJ1-5; D unclear. Germline assignment: CDR1 LGHNA and CDR2 YNFKEQ. The CDR3 runs to 17 residues. Trimming removed 0 bases at V and 0 bases at J, with 12 bases between. CDR3 bases: TGTGCCAGCAGCCAAGATGCCAGGCCCTATAGCAATCAGCCCCAGCATTTT. Translating it yields CASSQDARPYSNQPQHF.

The chain combines TRBV30 with TRBJ1-4; no reliable D call. The ends were cut back, 1 base at V and 8 bases at J, with 8 bases in the middle. Germline V gives CDR1 GTSNPN, CDR2 SVGIG (reference sequence). The CDR3 sequence is 12 residues long. CDR3: CAWSEGTEKLFF. CDR3 coding DNA: TGTGCCTGGAGTGAGGGCACCGAAAAACTGTTTTTT.

The chain recombines TRBV7-6 with TRBJ1-2; D remains unclear. The CDR3 is 18 residues long. Germline V gives CDR1 SGHVS, CDR2 FNYEAQ. Trimming shortened V by 5 bases and J by 0 bases, and 22 bases separated the two germline ends. CDR3 bases: TGTGCCAGCAGCCCGGGTGGACCGACAAGCGCCGCTAACTATGGCTACACCTTC. This gives the protein CASSPGGPTSAANYGYTF.

CDR3 coding DNA: TGTGCCAGCAGTGAATGGGGGGACTATGGCTACACCTTC. Translation gives CASSEWGDYGYTF. The chain employs TRBV6-1 and TRBJ1-2, with D possibly being TRBD1 (5 bases). Germline CDR1 MNHNS, CDR2 SASEGT. The CDR3 is 13 amino acids. Trimming took off 2 bases at V and 3 bases at J, with 7 bases between the two ends.

V gene TRBV9 combines with J gene TRBJ2-7; TRBD1 agrees at 8 bases. Germline CDR1 SGDLS, CDR2 YYNGEE. This CDR3 is 14 amino acids long. With 0 bases clipped from V and 4 bases from J, the junction kept 3 bases outside the gene matches. For the CDR3, the DNA is TGTGCCAGCAGCGTAGGGACAGGGATATACGAGCAGTACTTC. Its translation: CASSVGTGIYEQYF.

The genes are TRBV9 and TRBJ2-7, with D possibly being TRBD2 (5 bases). Trimming stripped 0 bases from V and 3 bases from J, with 10 bases between. Germline V gene data show CDR1 as SGDLS and CDR2 as YYNGEE. The CDR3 covers 14 residues. CDR3 loop: CASSVDSRGYEQYF. The CDR3 DNA sequence: TGTGCCAGCAGCGTAGACAGCCGGGGCTACGAGCAGTACTTC.

V gene TRBV9 combines with J gene TRBJ2-1; unclear D gene. The CDR3 totals 12 residues. Germline CDR1 SGDLS, CDR2 YYNGEE. The V and J ends lost 3 bases and 6 bases respectively, with 7 bases between them. The CDR3 DNA is TGTGCCAGCAGCGCCACCAGCAATGAGCAGTTCTTC. Amino acid sequence: CASSATSNEQFF.